One sample yielded the 9 T cell receptor beta chains listed below, sequenced in a study of blood T cell repertoires in COVID-19. Method: immunoSEQ multiplex PCR; TCRdb's copy keeps in-frame clones and lacks some. The table has 200,000 to 250,000 clones, 80% to 90% seen once; the top ten hold about 7.3%. Sequenced sample: peripheral blood. The receptors come from a woman aged 50 to 65 with active or convalescent COVID-19.

The J gene is TRBJ2-1, the V gene TRBV9; TRBD2 aligns across 8 bases. After removal of 0 bases from V and 9 bases from J, the junction contained 11 bases not matched to a gene. Germline V gene sequence: CDR1 SGDLS, CDR2 YYNGEE. The CDR3 length is 16 residues. The CDR3 region is CASSVAGGGTTIEQFF. CDR3 DNA sequence: TGTGCCAGCAGCGTAGCTGGCGGGGGGACTACAATTGAGCAGTTCTTC.

This clone was detected only a few times. This sequence joins TRBV28 and TRBJ1-2; 7 bases align to TRBD1. The germline V gene has CDR1 MDHEN and CDR2 SYDVKM. The CDR3 totals 16 residues. V shed 2 bases, J shed 4 bases, and the junction held 10 bases outside the gene matches. DNA of the CDR3: TGTGCCAGCAGTTTAGGCCCCATAAACAGGGGCTATGGCTACACCTTC. As protein: CASSLGPINRGYGYTF.

The chain's CDR3 is CASSLGGQRSQPQHF. CDR3 DNA sequence: TGTGCCAGCAGCTTAGGAGGACAGAGGAGTCAGCCCCAGCATTTT. This chain joins TRBV7-9 and TRBJ1-5; D is perhaps TRBD1 (6 bases). The CDR3 contains 15 residues. Germline loops: CDR1 SEHNR, CDR2 FQNEAQ (reference sequence). V lost 1 base to trimming and J lost 6 bases, with 13 bases between them.

The chain recombines TRBV14 with TRBJ1-2; the match to TRBD1 covers 7 bases. Germline values: CDR1 SGHDN, CDR2 FVKESK. The CDR3 runs to 16 residues. J was trimmed by 2 bases and V by 1 base; bases with no gene match: 7. The DNA for the CDR3 is TGTGCCAGCAGCCAAGGTGGGACAGAAGCAAACTATGGCTACACCTTC. This gives the protein CASSQGGTEANYGYTF.

The chain joins TRBV5-1 to TRBJ2-5; D possibly corresponds to TRBD1 (5 bases). This CDR3 spans 16 amino acids. Per the germline V gene, CDR1 is SGHRS and CDR2 is YFSETQ. The V end lost 1 base, the J end lost 2 bases, and 15 bases lay between the germline ends. CDR3 region: CASSLLPRQNQETQYF. For the CDR3, the DNA is TGCGCCAGCAGCTTGCTTCCCCGACAGAATCAAGAGACCCAGTACTTC.

V is TRBV5-1 and J is TRBJ1-1; D perhaps matches TRBD1 (5 bases). Trimming removed 5 bases from V and 5 bases from J, with 13 bases in between. The CDR3 runs to 13 residues. CDR1 is SGHRS, CDR2 YFSETQ, per germline. This CDR3 reads CASSLDQGTEAFF. CDR3 bases: TGCGCCAGCAGTCTGGATCAGGGTACTGAAGCTTTCTTT.

This chain uses TRBV5-4 with TRBJ1-1; 7 nucleotides line up with TRBD1. The germline V gene has CDR1 SGHNT and CDR2 YYREEE (reference sequence). The ends lost 4 bases at V and 6 bases at J; junction bases unmatched: 12. The CDR3 sequence is 15 residues long. CDR3 coding DNA: TGTGCCAGCAGCGGAAACATTAAGGGGGCCTCTGAAGCTTTCTTT. Translated, it gives CASSGNIKGASEAFF.

This chain connects TRBV6-5 to TRBJ1-2; D remains unclear. The CDR3 spans 12 residues. V shed 2 bases and J shed 5 bases, with 6 bases lying between them. CDR1 and CDR2 from the germline V gene are MNHEY and SVGAGI. CDR3 in DNA: TGTGCCAGCAGTTACAACAGATATGGCTACACCTTC. This encodes CASSYNRYGYTF.

This clone was counted between two and nine times. The rearrangement links TRBV6-6 to TRBJ1-1; D call uncertain. Trimming removed 4 bases from V and 1 base from J, with 7 bases in between. The CDR3 has 13 residues. Looked up from germline, CDR1 is MNHNY and CDR2 is SVGAGI (reference sequence). CDR3 sequence (DNA): TGTGCCAGCAGTTCAAGCGCGAACACTGAAGCTTTCTTT. Its translation is CASSSSANTEAFF.